This entry lists 18 T cell receptor beta chains sequenced from one sample in a study of cytomegalovirus exposure and HLA in healthy donors (dated by TCRdb to the late 2010s). Library method: the immunoSEQ multiplex PCR assay. A mixture of 60 forward primers for TCR Vbeta segments and 13 reverse primers for TCR Jbeta segments was used in the multiplex PCR. TCRdb mirrors the immuneACCESS table, restricted to in-frame sequences. Some clones are absent from its copies; in checked studies, under half trace to an unresolved V gene, and the reason for the others is unknown. The sample table records 95,000 to 150,000 clones; over 15% of these occur just once. Under 2% of the sample rests with the top ten. The sequenced sample consisted of PBMCs. These receptor sequences come from a woman aged 18-30 years in good health and CMV-seronegative.

In this sample, this clone turned up a few times. CDR3 coding DNA: TGTGCCAGCAGCCCGCGACTAGCGGGAGGTAGCACAGATACGCAGTATTTT. It yields the protein CASSPRLAGGSTDTQYF. The chain uses TRBV7-6 and TRBJ2-3, with TRBD2 identical over 13 bases. This CDR3 contains 17 residues. CDR1 SGHVS and CDR2 FNYEAQ come from the germline V gene. J lost 0 bases, V lost 5 bases, and 5 bases had no gene match. Together with reference TRBV7-6 and TRBJ2-3, the CDR3 gives the full variable domain: GAGVSQSPRYKVTKRGQDVALRCDPISGHVSLYWYRQALGQGPEFLTYFNYEAQQDKSGLPNDRFSAERPEGSISTLTIQRTEQRDSAMYRCASSPRLAGGSTDTQYFGPGTRLTVL.

V gene TRBV27 combines with J gene TRBJ1-6, with D unresolved. With 0 bases removed from V and 2 bases from J, the gap between germline ends came to 8 bases. This CDR3 has 16 amino acids. Germline V gene data show CDR1 as MNHEY and CDR2 as SMNVEV (reference sequence). The CDR3 DNA is TGTGCCAGCAGTTTATCGAACATCCCCTATAATTCACCCCTCCACTTT. Its protein product is CASSLSNIPYNSPLHF.

This clone was recorded a few times. V and J are TRBV19 and TRBJ2-7, with D maybe TRBD1 (6 bases). The germline V and J ends were trimmed by 9 bases and 0 bases, with 18 bases remaining between them. CDR3 size: 15 residues. The germline gives CDR1 LNHDA, CDR2 SQIVND (reference sequence). The CDR3 sequence is CASRSFTGFSYEQYF. As DNA, the CDR3 is TGTGCCAGCCGGTCCTTTACAGGGTTCTCCTACGAGCAGTACTTC.

This clone was picked up a small number of times. V and J are TRBV30 and TRBJ2-5, with 13 bases identical to TRBD2. J gave up 7 bases and V 5 bases, and 4 bases lay outside the gene matches. CDR1 is GTSNPN and CDR2 is SVGIG in the germline V gene (reference sequence). This CDR3 has 13 residues. DNA of the CDR3: TGTGCCTGGGGACTAGCGGGGGTAGGGACCCAGTACTTC. This translates into CAWGLAGVGTQYF.

The gene calls are TRBV15 and TRBJ1-6, with D unresolved. The CDR3 sequence is 14 residues long. Trimming took off 5 bases at V and 8 bases at J, with 13 bases between the two ends. The V gene's germline CDR1 is LNHNV and CDR2 YYDKDF (reference sequence). CDR3: CATSPVWRDSPLHF. The CDR3 coding sequence is TGTGCCACCAGCCCCGTGTGGAGGGATTCACCCCTCCACTTT.

The rearrangement joins TRBV6-5 to TRBJ2-2; tentative D call: TRBD1 (6 bases). The CDR3 is made up of 13 amino acids. Trimming took off 7 bases at V and 1 base at J, with 7 bases between the two ends. Per the germline V gene, CDR1 is MNHEY and CDR2 is SVGAGI. The CDR3 nucleotides are TGTGCCAGCACAGGGGTGAACACCGGGGAGCTGTTTTTT. Translation gives CASTGVNTGELFF.

This clone has more than one count but fewer than ten. The chain employs TRBV7-2 and TRBJ2-3, with 7 positions matching TRBD1. Trimming removed 3 bases from V and 5 bases from J; junction bases left unmatched: 8. The CDR3 sequence is 15 residues long. CDR1 and CDR2 (germline): SGHTA, FQGNSA. CDR3 amino acids: CASSFGQDTRDTQYF. CDR3 nucleotide sequence: TGTGCCAGCAGCTTTGGACAGGATACTAGAGATACGCAGTATTTT.

V usage is TRBV18 and J usage is TRBJ1-6; maybe TRBD1 (6 bases). This CDR3 has 15 residues. V shed 4 bases and J shed 8 bases, with 15 bases lying between them. Germline lookup yields CDR1 KGHSH and CDR2 LQKENI. The CDR3 DNA sequence: TGTGCCAGCTCACTACAGACAGGAGGCGATTCACCCCTCCACTTT. Translation gives CASSLQTGGDSPLHF.

The rearrangement links TRBV7-9 to TRBJ2-7; D call uncertain. Per the germline V gene, CDR1 is SEHNR and CDR2 is FQNEAQ (reference sequence). V lost 6 bases and J lost 6, with 15 bases in between. CDR3 size: 13 residues. The DNA of the CDR3 is TGTGCCAGCAGTTCCAGTCCCCGTCCCGAGCAGTACTTC. This codes for CASSSSPRPEQYF.

This clone was seen a few times. V is TRBV29-1 and J is TRBJ2-7; 14 positions match TRBD2. V gave up 6 bases and J gave up 4 bases; unmatched junction bases: 8. In germline, CDR1 is SQVTM, CDR2 ANQGSEA. The CDR3 is made up of 15 amino acids. CDR3 region: CSVRTSGRPSYEQYF. CDR3 bases: TGCAGCGTCCGGACTAGCGGGAGGCCCTCTTACGAGCAGTACTTC.

As DNA, the CDR3 is TGTGCCAGCAGCCCCCGAGGGCCCGGGCGAGAGGAAAAACTGTTTTTT. This gives the protein CASSPRGPGREEKLFF. V usage is TRBV13 and J usage is TRBJ1-4; D is unresolved. The CDR3 runs to 16 residues. Germline loops: CDR1 PRHDT, CDR2 FYEKMQ (reference sequence). V was shortened by 5 bases and J by 8 bases, with 21 bases between the two germline ends.

CDR3 sequence (DNA): TGTGCCAGCAGTTTATGGGGGGGGAACACTGAAGCTTTCTTT. This sequence encodes CASSLWGGNTEAFF. This chain links TRBV28 with TRBJ1-1, with D perhaps TRBD1 (5 bases). V was clipped by 0 bases and J by 1 base, with 6 bases between them. The CDR3 consists of 14 residues. CDR1 is MDHEN and CDR2 is SYDVKM in the germline V gene.

The chain recombines TRBV4-2 with TRBJ1-2, with TRBD1 identical over 9 bases. The germline CDR1 and CDR2 sequences are LGHNA and YNFKEQ. CDR3 length: 15 residues. Trimming cost V 0 bases and J 5 bases; bases outside gene matches: 4. The CDR3 DNA sequence: TGTGCCAGCAGCCAAGATTCAGGACAGGGGTATGGCTACACCTTC. This encodes CASSQDSGQGYGYTF.

CDR3 bases: TGTGCCACCCAGCCGGCGGGGCTTTACTTGGAGCAGTACTTC. Amino acid sequence: CATQPAGLYLEQYF. The chain employs TRBV6-5 and TRBJ2-7; TRBD2 is a possible D gene (6 bases). CDR3 length: 14 residues. The germline CDR1 and CDR2 sequences are MNHEY and SVGAGI. Trimming stripped 10 bases from V and 7 bases from J, with 23 bases between.

This clone was seen only a few times. The V and J genes are TRBV12-2 and TRBJ2-4; TRBD2 is the table's D call, not checked against the DNA. TRBV12-2 is a documented pseudogene. This CDR3 spans 16 amino acids. Written as DNA, the CDR3 is TGTGCAAGTCGCTTAGTGCCTAGCGGGGGGAAAAACATTCAGTACTTC. As protein: CASRLVPSGGKNIQYF.

CDR3 bases: TGCGCCAGCACGCTGAACCCGGGACAGGGGTTAATTGGCTACACCTTC. It codes for CASTLNPGQGLIGYTF. The chain combines TRBV5-1 with TRBJ1-2, with 10 bases lining up with TRBD1. Trimming cost V 6 bases and J 7 bases; bases outside gene matches: 15. The CDR3 covers 16 residues. Germline assignment: CDR1 SGHRS and CDR2 YFSETQ.

Concerning this clone itself: The junction shows a germline mismatch at one end, possibly a read error. The chain is built from TRBV29-1 and TRBJ2-3; D perhaps matches TRBD2 (6 bases). Per germline, CDR1 SQVTM and CDR2 ANQGSEA. The CDR3 consists of 18 residues. The chain's CDR3 is CSLEVADAIPLCTDTQYF. CDR3 nucleotides: TGCAGCCTTGAGGTAGCGGACGCCATACCCCTATGCACAGATACGCAGTATTTT.

The chain combines TRBV2 with TRBJ2-7; 9 positions agree with TRBD1. Germline V gene lookup returns CDR1 SNHLY and CDR2 FYNNEI. The CDR3 is 21 amino acids. The V segment lost 11 bases and the J segment 0 bases; nucleotides outside the gene matches: 29. This CDR3 is CAAVRKTGGARTTGGSYEQYF. The CDR3 region has the DNA TGTGCCGCAGTTCGGAAAACAGGGGGCGCTAGGACCACCGGTGGCTCCTACGAGCAGTACTTC.